Presented here are 18 T cell receptor beta chains from one specimen sequenced in a study of T cell repertoires in cytomegalovirus infection (dated by TCRdb to about 2019). TCRdb lists the instrument as Illumina HiSeq 1500. TCRdb's own reprocessing of the public reads used fastp at Q25 and MiXCR and kept productive beta chains. Rows with a matching CDR3 protein are joined into one entry that keeps the most common DNA and genes. In this sample the table shows about 920,000 distinct CDR3 sequences, roughly a third of which occur a single time. In total, the top ten clones hold 10% to 15% of the sample. The treatment or condition label, read with the paper, signifies: in vitro stimulation with specific CMV peptide epitopes to enrich CMV-specific T cells. Antigen specificity for these receptors is unknown. The source was cultured CD8+ T cells from PBMCs, collected from culture after CMV antigen stimulation. These receptors all stem from a human donor in good health (CMV status not recorded). Some clones in this sample may be carry-over from other donors' samples.

The chain recombines TRBV2 with TRBJ2-7; 8 positions agree with TRBD1. V was pared by 7 bases and J by 0 bases, with 11 bases of the junction left unmatched. Germline-derived CDR1 and CDR2 are SNHLY and FYNNEI. The CDR3 covers 16 residues. The CDR3: CASTRSAGTGSYEQYF. CDR3 DNA sequence: TGTGCCAGCACTCGATCGGCCGGGACAGGCTCCTACGAGCAGTACTTC.

The chain has TRBV2 and TRBJ2-5, with 15 bases aligning to TRBD2. CDR1 is SNHLY and CDR2 is FYNNEI in the germline V gene. Trimming removed 5 bases from V and 3 bases from J; junction bases left unmatched: 4. The CDR3 sequence is 16 residues long. This CDR3 reads CASSWTSGGAEETQYF. Here the CDR3 DNA reads TGTGCCAGCAGTTGGACTAGCGGGGGGGCTGAAGAGACCCAGTACTTC.

A few counts support this clonotype. The chain couples TRBV7-9 to TRBJ2-1, with D possibly matching TRBD1 (6 bases). Deletions cut 5 bases from V and 2 bases from J, with 13 bases between. The CDR3 extends over 15 amino acids. CDR1 is SEHNR, CDR2 FQNEAQ, per germline (reference sequence). The DNA for the CDR3 is TGTGCCAGCAGCCCAAGGGGACAAGCCTACAATGAGCAGTTCTTC. Protein product: CASSPRGQAYNEQFF.

The chain recombines TRBV11-1 with TRBJ2-2, with 7 bases aligning to TRBD1. The CDR3 loop spans 17 amino acids. Germline-derived CDR1 and CDR2 are SGHAT and FQDESV (reference sequence). After removal of 5 bases from V and 2 bases from J, the junction contained 11 bases not matched to a gene. The CDR3 region is CASSPILRDRNTGELFF. In nucleotides, the CDR3 is TGTGCCAGCAGCCCGATTCTCCGGGACAGAAACACCGGGGAGCTGTTTTTT.

The V gene is TRBV7-8, the J gene TRBJ2-7; possible D gene TRBD2, 6 bases. Deletions cut 5 bases from V and 7 bases from J, with 15 bases between. The CDR3 length is 13 residues. Germline CDR1 SGHVS, CDR2 FQNEAQ. CDR3 DNA sequence: TGTGCCAGCAGCCGGGACTCCCGTCGGGAGCAGTACTTC. Protein product: CASSRDSRREQYF.

The V gene is TRBV10-3, the J gene TRBJ1-6; 9 nucleotides line up with TRBD1. This CDR3 comprises 15 residues. Germline V lookup: CDR1 ENHRY, CDR2 SYGVKD. The J segment lost 9 bases and the V segment lost 2 bases, leaving 5 bases of the junction unmatched. The CDR3 loop is CAISEGGQGSSPLHF. In nucleotides, the CDR3 is TGTGCCATCAGTGAGGGGGGACAGGGATCTTCACCCCTCCACTTT.

About this clonotype: One end of the junction is discordant with germline, which a read error may explain. This rearrangement joins TRBV11-2 to TRBJ2-4, with 9 bases that match TRBD2. The CDR3 is 16 amino acids. Per germline, CDR1 SGHAT and CDR2 FQNNGV. The CDR3 sequence: CTSSPQRGVAKNIQYF. CDR3 coding DNA: TGTACCAGCAGCCCACAGCGGGGGGTAGCCAAAAACATTCAGTACTTC. Combining the CDR3 with reference TRBV11-2 and TRBJ2-4 gives the whole variable domain EAGVAQSPRYKIIEKRQSVAFWCNPISGHATLYWYQQILGQGPKLLIQFQNNGVVDDSQLPKDRFSAERLKGVDSTLKIQPAKLEDSAVYLCTSSPQRGVAKNIQYFGAGTRLSVL.

The chain has TRBV20-1 and TRBJ1-6, with unresolved D. Between the trimmed V and J ends, which lost 3 bases and 4 bases, there was a span of 7 bases. Germline CDR1 is DFQATT and CDR2 is SNEGSKA (reference sequence). The CDR3 spans 13 residues. The CDR3 nucleotides are TGCAGTGCTAGGCGGGAATATAATTCACCCCTCCACTTT. Translation: CSARREYNSPLHF.

The chain is built from TRBV6-1 and TRBJ2-7, with D possibly being TRBD1 or TRBD2 (5 bases each). The germline V gene encodes CDR1 MNHNS and CDR2 SASEGT. This CDR3 has 16 residues. The germline V and J ends were trimmed by 5 bases and 4 bases, with 21 bases remaining between them. In nucleotides, the CDR3 is TGTGCCAGCAGTTCACCCTTGACGGGGCCGCCGTACGAGCAGTACGTC. Translating gives CASSSPLTGPPYEQYV.

This clonotype has more than one count but fewer than ten. The chain has TRBV2 and TRBJ2-1, with 10 bases fitting TRBD2. Germline V gives CDR1 SNHLY, CDR2 FYNNEI. CDR3 length equals 14 residues. V dropped 8 bases and J dropped 4; count of bases not matched to a gene: 5. Here the CDR3 DNA reads TGTGCCAGCCTCGGACTAGCGGTTTACAATGAGCAGTTCTTC. Protein sequence: CASLGLAVYNEQFF.

With regard to this clonotype: Given a much more abundant clone one base away, this may be a read error. The chain couples TRBV7-6 to TRBJ2-2, with a tentative D call TRBD2 (5 bases). The germline V gene encodes CDR1 SGHVS and CDR2 FNYEAQ. The CDR3 contains 17 residues. CDR3 sequence reads: CASNLANGVRDTGELFF. For the CDR3, the DNA is TGTGCCAGCAACTTAGCGAATGGAGTCAGAGACACCGGGGAGCTGTTTTTT.

This clonotype showed up just a few times. The chain employs TRBV7-6 and TRBJ2-6, with 10 bases that match TRBD1. Per the germline V gene, CDR1 is SGHVS and CDR2 is FNYEAQ. The junction had 10 bases not matched to a gene; V was cut back by 4 bases and J by 4 bases. The CDR3 runs to 18 residues. CDR3 in amino acids: CASSSDRQGARGANVLTF. In DNA, the CDR3 is TGTGCCAGCAGCTCAGATCGACAGGGGGCGCGCGGGGCCAACGTCCTGACTTTC.

This clonotype was picked up a small number of times. CDR3 sequence: CASSLSFEGGYTEAFF. Written as DNA, the CDR3 is TGTGCCAGCAGTTTAAGTTTCGAGGGGGGCTACACTGAAGCTTTCTTT. The genes are TRBV27 and TRBJ1-1, with D possibly being TRBD1 (6 bases). The V gene's germline CDR1 is MNHEY and CDR2 SMNVEV (reference sequence). The CDR3 sequence is 16 residues long. Trimming stripped 2 bases from V and 3 bases from J, with 16 bases between.

The genes are TRBV20-1 and TRBJ2-2; D is ambiguous. Trimming took 3 bases from V and 0 from J, leaving 14 bases between them. Germline values: CDR1 DFQATT, CDR2 SNEGSKA (reference sequence). The CDR3 loop spans 16 amino acids. The CDR3 region has the DNA TGCAGTGCTAGGTCCATTGGAAACCCGAACACCGGGGAGCTGTTTTTT. It yields the protein CSARSIGNPNTGELFF.

This chain's CDR3 is CASSPDRFSSTDTQYF. The DNA of the CDR3 is TGTGCCAGCTCACCGGACCGATTCTCTAGCACAGATACGCAGTATTTT. The genes are TRBV18 and TRBJ2-3; the D is unclear. Trimming cost V 3 bases and J 0 bases, with 13 bases left between them. CDR1 KGHSH and CDR2 LQKENI come from the germline V gene. The CDR3 has 16 residues.

The chain joins TRBV4-3 to TRBJ1-1, with 9 bases identical to TRBD1. The germline V gene has CDR1 LGHNA and CDR2 YSLEER. V lost 8 bases and J lost 9; bases outside the gene matches: 4. This CDR3 spans 11 amino acids. Here the CDR3 DNA reads TGCGCCAGCCGAGGGACAGGGAAAGCTTTCTTT. Its protein is CASRGTGKAFF.

This clonotype has a handful of counts. The rearrangement joins TRBV5-6 to TRBJ2-5; D may be TRBD1 (5 bases). The V gene lost 2 bases and the J gene lost 4 bases, with 15 bases spanning the gap. Per the germline V gene, CDR1 is SGHDT and CDR2 is YYEEEE. The CDR3 sequence is 15 residues long. The CDR3 coding sequence is TGTGCCAGCAGCTTCCTCACAGGAACCTTAGAGACCCAGTACTTC. This translates into CASSFLTGTLETQYF.

This clonotype was observed at least ten times. This chain uses TRBV25-1 with TRBJ2-1; D uncertain. There are 14 residues in the CDR3. V lost 4 bases and J lost 4, with 11 bases in between. Germline assignment: CDR1 MGHDK and CDR2 SYGVNS. CDR3 in amino acids: CASSVVSEYNEQFF. The DNA of the CDR3 is TGTGCCAGCAGTGTGGTCTCGGAGTACAATGAGCAGTTCTTC. Variable domain in full (rest from reference TRBV25-1 and TRBJ2-1): EADIYQTPRYLVIGTGKKITLECSQTMGHDKMYWYQQDPGMELHLIHYSYGVNSTEKGDLSSESTVSRIRTEHFPLTLESARPSHTSQYLCASSVVSEYNEQFFGPGTRLTVL.